This entry lists 10 T cell receptor beta chains sequenced from one sample in a study of glioma-infiltrating T cells. TCR alpha and beta CDR3 regions were amplified from RNA using iRepertoire nested multiplex PCR. TCRdb passed the multiplex PCR reads through MiXCR, listing each CDR3 protein once. The table has 85,000 to 110,000 distinct CDR3 sequences, around 28% seen once. The sample taken for sequencing was glioma tissue, nonneoplastic brain tissue, or PBMCs (not recorded which). The receptors stem from a human donor with low-grade glioma or glioblastoma, undergoing nonglioma brain surgery, or in good health (not recorded which).

The chain recombines TRBV20-1 with TRBJ1-6; a possible D gene is TRBD1 (6 bases). This CDR3 region has 15 residues. V was cut by 6 bases and J by 16 bases, with 28 bases left in between. Germline V gene data show CDR1 as DFQATT and CDR2 as SNEGSKA (reference sequence). CDR3 sequence: CSAQGGSSYNSLLHF. The CDR3 DNA follows: TGCAGTGCGCAAGGGGGGAGCTCCTATAATTCACTTCTCCACTTT.

As regards this clonotype: This may come from a read error, since a much larger clone is one base off. The chain is built from TRBV7-2 and TRBJ2-3, with 10 positions matching TRBD2. Per the germline V gene, CDR1 is SGHTA and CDR2 is FQGNSA. Losses at the gene ends were 3 bases for V and 5 bases for J; bases not matched to a gene: 5. CDR3 length: 15 amino acids. The DNA of the CDR3 is TGTGCCAGCAGCTTCGGGACTAGCGAGGTAGATACGCAGTATTTT. Its protein is CASSFGTSEVDTQYF. Using reference TRBV7-2 and TRBJ2-3 for the parts outside the CDR3, the full variable domain is GAGVSQSPSNKVTEKGKDVELRCDPISGHTALYWYRQSLGQGLEFLIYFQGNSAPDKSGLPSDRFSAERTGGSVSTLTIQRTQQEDSAVYLCASSFGTSEVDTQYFGPGTRLTVL.

This clonotype was seen repeatedly, ten times or more. This chain uses TRBV6-6 with TRBJ1-1; TRBD1 might be the D (5 bases). V gave up 2 bases and J gave up 2 bases, with 12 bases separating them. The CDR3 loop spans 15 amino acids. Germline CDR1 reads MNHNY; CDR2 reads SVGAGI (reference sequence). DNA for the CDR3: TGTGCCAGCAGTTACAGGATGACAGTTAACACTGAAGCTTTCTTT. Amino acids: CASSYRMTVNTEAFF.

This clonotype was seen repeatedly, ten times or more. The chain is built from TRBV6-6 and TRBJ2-5, with 11 nucleotides matching TRBD2. Germline loops: CDR1 MNHNY, CDR2 SVGAGI (reference sequence). J gave up 2 bases and V 2 bases, and 4 bases lay outside the gene matches. The CDR3 is 16 residues long. CDR3 sequence reads: CASSYIASGGQETQYF. The CDR3 DNA follows: TGTGCCAGCAGTTACATCGCTAGCGGGGGGCAAGAGACCCAGTACTTC.

Many counts were recorded for this clonotype. The V and J genes are TRBV18 and TRBJ2-7; D gene unclear. The V end lost 2 bases, the J end lost 2 bases, and 10 bases lay between the germline ends. Germline V CDR1 and CDR2: KGHSH, LQKENI. This CDR3 comprises 14 residues. The CDR3 nucleotides read TGTGCCAGCTCACCAACGGTGACGGCCTACGAGCAGTACTTC. It specifies CASSPTVTAYEQYF.

The table lists this clonotype with a few counts. A much more abundant neighbour one base away suggests this may be a read error. This sequence joins TRBV10-3 and TRBJ1-1; D gene unclear. The CDR3 totals 11 residues. Germline CDR1 is ENHRY and CDR2 is SYGVKD. This chain's CDR3 is CASRVDTEASF. The CDR3 nucleotides are TGTGCCAGCAGAGTGGATACTGAAGCTTCCTTT.

This clonotype came up a few times. A read error is possible here, since a much larger clone lies one base away. As the CDR3 is not closed by the conserved phenylalanine or tryptophan, this likely results from a read error. The chain recombines TRBV4-3 with TRBJ2-1; D unclear. The J call could be wrong; TRBJ2-7 is a better fit for the DNA end. The CDR3 is made up of 13 amino acids. Per the germline V gene, CDR1 is LGHNA and CDR2 is YSLEER. The CDR3 DNA reads TGCGCCAGCAGCCAAGAATTGGGATACGAGCAGTACTCC. Translating it yields CASSQELGYEQYS.

As for this clonotype: A much larger clone lies a single base off, so this may be a read error. The chain has TRBV20-1 and TRBJ2-1; D uncertain. This CDR3 contains 13 residues. Germline V gene lookup returns CDR1 DFQATT and CDR2 SNEGSKA (reference sequence). V lost 6 bases to trimming and J lost 9 bases, with 18 bases between them. CDR3 DNA sequence: TGCAGTGCCGTTCCCAAGTACCGGAGTGAGCAGTTCTTC. Its translation: CSAVPKYRSEQFF.

This clonotype was seen a single time. This may come from a read error, since a much larger clone is one base off. The chain couples TRBV6-2 or TRBV6-3 to TRBJ2-5; D gene uncertain. From germline, CDR1 is MNHEY and CDR2 SVGEGT. This CDR3 is built from 12 residues. In DNA form, the CDR3 reads TGTGCCACCCTCAGCATCCAACAGACCCAGTACTTC. It is translated as CATLSIQQTQYF.

Only a few counts were recorded for this clonotype. The chain recombines TRBV9 with TRBJ1-1, with D unclear. Trimming shortened V by 2 bases and J by 1 base, and 6 bases separated the two germline ends. The CDR3 totals 13 residues. Germline-derived CDR1 and CDR2 are SGDLS and YYNGEE. CDR3 nucleotide sequence: TGTGCCAGCAGCGTCACAAGGAACACTGAAGCTTTCTTT. As protein: CASSVTRNTEAFF.